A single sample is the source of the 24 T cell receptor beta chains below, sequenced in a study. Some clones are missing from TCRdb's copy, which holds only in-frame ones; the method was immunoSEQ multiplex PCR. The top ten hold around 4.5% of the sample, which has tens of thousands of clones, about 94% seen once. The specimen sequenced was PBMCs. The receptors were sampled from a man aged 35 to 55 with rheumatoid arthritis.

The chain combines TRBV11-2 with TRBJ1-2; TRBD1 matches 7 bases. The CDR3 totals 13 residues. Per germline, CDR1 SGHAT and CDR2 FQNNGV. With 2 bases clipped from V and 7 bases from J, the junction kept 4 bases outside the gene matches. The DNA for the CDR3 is TGTGCCAGCAGCTTACAGGGGGTTTCTGGCTACACCTTC. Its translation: CASSLQGVSGYTF.

CDR3 protein: CASSLRGTGLDVVGYTF. The CDR3 DNA reads as TGTGCCAGCAGTTTAAGAGGGACAGGCTTAGACGTAGTAGGCTACACCTTC. This sequence joins TRBV27 and TRBJ1-2; TRBD1 matches 8 bases. The CDR3 consists of 17 residues. Germline lookup yields CDR1 MNHEY and CDR2 SMNVEV (reference sequence). V shed 2 bases, J shed 8 bases, and the junction held 16 bases outside the gene matches.

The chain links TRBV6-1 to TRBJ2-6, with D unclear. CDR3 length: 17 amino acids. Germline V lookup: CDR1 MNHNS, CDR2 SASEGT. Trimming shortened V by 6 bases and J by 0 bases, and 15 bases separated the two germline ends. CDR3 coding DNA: TGTGCCAGCAGCGAAACACGTCCAGTCTCTGGGGCCAACGTCCTGACTTTC. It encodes CASSETRPVSGANVLTF.

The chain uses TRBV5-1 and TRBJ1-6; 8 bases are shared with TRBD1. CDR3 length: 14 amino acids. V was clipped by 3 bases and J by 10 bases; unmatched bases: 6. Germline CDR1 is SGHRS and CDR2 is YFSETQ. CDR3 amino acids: CASSSGTGGSPLHF. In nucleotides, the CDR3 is TGCGCCAGCAGCTCCGGGACAGGTGGATCACCCCTCCACTTT.

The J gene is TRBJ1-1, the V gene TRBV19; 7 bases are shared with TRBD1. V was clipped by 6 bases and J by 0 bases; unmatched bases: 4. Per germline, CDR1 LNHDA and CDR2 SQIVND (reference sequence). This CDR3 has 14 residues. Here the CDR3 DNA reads TGTGCCAGTAGGTGGGACAGCATGAACACTGAAGCTTTCTTT. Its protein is CASRWDSMNTEAFF. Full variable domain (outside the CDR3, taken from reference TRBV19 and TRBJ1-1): DGGITQSPKYLFRKEGQNVTLSCEQNLNHDAMYWYRQDPGQGLRLIYYSQIVNDFQKGDIAEGYSVSREKKESFPLTVTSAQKNPTAFYLCASRWDSMNTEAFFGQGTRLTVV.

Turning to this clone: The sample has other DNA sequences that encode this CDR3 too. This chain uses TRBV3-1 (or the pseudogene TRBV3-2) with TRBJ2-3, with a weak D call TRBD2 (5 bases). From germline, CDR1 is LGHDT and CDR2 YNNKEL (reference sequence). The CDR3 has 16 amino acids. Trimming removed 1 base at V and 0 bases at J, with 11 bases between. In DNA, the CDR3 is TGTGCCAGCAGCCAAGTACGACCGGGAAGCACAGATACGCAGTATTTT. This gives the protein CASSQVRPGSTDTQYF.

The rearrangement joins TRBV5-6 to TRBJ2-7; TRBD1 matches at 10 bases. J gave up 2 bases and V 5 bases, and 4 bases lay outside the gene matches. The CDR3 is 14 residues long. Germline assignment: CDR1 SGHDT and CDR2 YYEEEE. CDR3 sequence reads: CASSLGQGAYEQYF. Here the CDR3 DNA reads TGTGCCAGCAGTCTAGGACAGGGGGCCTACGAGCAGTACTTC.

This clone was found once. The CDR3 DNA follows: TGTGCCAGCAGTTTACGGACAGGGGTGCGCACTGAAGCTTTCTTT. It yields the protein CASSLRTGVRTEAFF. This chain joins TRBV27 and TRBJ1-1; 9 positions match TRBD1. After removal of 2 bases from V and 4 bases from J, the junction contained 5 bases not matched to a gene. CDR3 length equals 15 residues. CDR1 MNHEY and CDR2 SMNVEV come from the germline V gene (reference sequence).

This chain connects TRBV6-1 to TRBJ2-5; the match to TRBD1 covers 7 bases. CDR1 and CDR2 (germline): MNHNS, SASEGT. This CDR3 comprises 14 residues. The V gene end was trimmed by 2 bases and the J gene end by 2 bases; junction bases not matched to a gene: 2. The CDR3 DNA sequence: TGTGCCAGCAGTGAAAGGGGGCAGCAAGAGACCCAGTACTTC. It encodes CASSERGQQETQYF.

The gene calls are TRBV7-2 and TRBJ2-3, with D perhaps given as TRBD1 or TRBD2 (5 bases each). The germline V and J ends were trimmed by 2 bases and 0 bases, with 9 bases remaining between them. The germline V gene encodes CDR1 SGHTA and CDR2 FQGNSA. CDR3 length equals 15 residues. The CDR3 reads CASSLLGESTDTQYF. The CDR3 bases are TGTGCCAGCAGCTTACTGGGGGAGAGCACAGATACGCAGTATTTT.

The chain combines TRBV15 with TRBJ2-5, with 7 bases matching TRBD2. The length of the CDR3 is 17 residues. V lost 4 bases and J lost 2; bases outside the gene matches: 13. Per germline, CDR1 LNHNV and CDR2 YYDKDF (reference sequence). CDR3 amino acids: CATSNRAGSFGQETQYF. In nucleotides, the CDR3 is TGTGCCACCAGCAACCGAGCGGGATCGTTTGGGCAAGAGACCCAGTACTTC.

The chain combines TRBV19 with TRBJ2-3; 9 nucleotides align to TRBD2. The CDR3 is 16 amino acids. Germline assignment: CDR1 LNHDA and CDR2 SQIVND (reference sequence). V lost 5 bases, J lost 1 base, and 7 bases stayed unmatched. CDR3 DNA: TGTGCCAGTAGTGGAGATGGACTAGCGCGCACAGATACGCAGTATTTT. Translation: CASSGDGLARTDTQYF. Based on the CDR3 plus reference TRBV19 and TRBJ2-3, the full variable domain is DGGITQSPKYLFRKEGQNVTLSCEQNLNHDAMYWYRQDPGQGLRLIYYSQIVNDFQKGDIAEGYSVSREKKESFPLTVTSAQKNPTAFYLCASSGDGLARTDTQYFGPGTRLTVL.

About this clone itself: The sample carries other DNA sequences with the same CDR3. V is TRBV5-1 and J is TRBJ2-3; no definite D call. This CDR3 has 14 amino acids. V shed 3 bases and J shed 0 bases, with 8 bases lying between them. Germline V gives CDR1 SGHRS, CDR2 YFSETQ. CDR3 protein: CASSSGPSTDTQYF. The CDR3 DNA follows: TGCGCCAGCAGCTCCGGACCTAGCACAGATACGCAGTATTTT. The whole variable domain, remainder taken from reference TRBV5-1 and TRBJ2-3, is KAGVTQTPRYLIKTRGQQVTLSCSPISGHRSVSWYQQTPGQGLQFLFEYFSETQRNKGNFPGRFSGRQFSNSRSEMNVSTLELGDSALYLCASSSGPSTDTQYFGPGTRLTVL.

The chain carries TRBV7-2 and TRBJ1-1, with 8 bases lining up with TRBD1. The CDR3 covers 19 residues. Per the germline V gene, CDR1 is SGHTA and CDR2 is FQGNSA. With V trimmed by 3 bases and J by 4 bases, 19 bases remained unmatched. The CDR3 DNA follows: TGTGCCAGCAGCTTCAACCCCATCGGACAGGGATTAAGGTTCACTGAAGCTTTCTTT. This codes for CASSFNPIGQGLRFTEAFF.

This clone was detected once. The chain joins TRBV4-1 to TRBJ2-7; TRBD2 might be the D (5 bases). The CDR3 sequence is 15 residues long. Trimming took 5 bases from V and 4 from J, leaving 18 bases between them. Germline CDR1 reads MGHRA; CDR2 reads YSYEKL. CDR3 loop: CASSTRDNPRYEQYF. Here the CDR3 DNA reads TGCGCCAGCAGCACCCGGGATAATCCGAGGTACGAGCAGTACTTC.

The CDR3 sequence: CAWSVGSSGNTIYF. The CDR3, as DNA: TGTGCCTGGAGTGTGGGCAGCTCTGGAAACACCATATATTTT. V usage is TRBV30 and J usage is TRBJ1-3; D is ambiguous. The V and J ends lost 0 bases and 0 bases respectively, with 6 bases between them. The germline CDR1 and CDR2 sequences are GTSNPN and SVGIG (reference sequence). The CDR3 is 14 amino acids.

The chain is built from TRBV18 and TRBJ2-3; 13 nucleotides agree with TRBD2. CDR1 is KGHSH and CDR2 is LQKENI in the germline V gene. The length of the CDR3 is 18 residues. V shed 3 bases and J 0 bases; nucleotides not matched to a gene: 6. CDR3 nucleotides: TGTGCCAGCTCACCGAGACTAGCGGGAGGAGCTAGCACAGATACGCAGTATTTT. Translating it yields CASSPRLAGGASTDTQYF.

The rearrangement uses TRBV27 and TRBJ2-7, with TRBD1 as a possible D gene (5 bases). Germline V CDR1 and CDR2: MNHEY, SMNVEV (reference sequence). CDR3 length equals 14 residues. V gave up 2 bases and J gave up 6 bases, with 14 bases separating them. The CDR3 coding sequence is TGTGCCAGCAGTTTAACCGGACACTCTTTCGAGCAGTACTTC. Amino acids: CASSLTGHSFEQYF.

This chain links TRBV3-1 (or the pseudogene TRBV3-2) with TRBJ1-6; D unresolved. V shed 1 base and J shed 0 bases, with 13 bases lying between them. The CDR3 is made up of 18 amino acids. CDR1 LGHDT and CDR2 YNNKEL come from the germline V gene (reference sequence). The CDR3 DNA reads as TGTGCCAGCAGCCAAGTTGGCAGACGAAGCTCCTATAATTCACCCCTCCACTTT. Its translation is CASSQVGRRSSYNSPLHF.

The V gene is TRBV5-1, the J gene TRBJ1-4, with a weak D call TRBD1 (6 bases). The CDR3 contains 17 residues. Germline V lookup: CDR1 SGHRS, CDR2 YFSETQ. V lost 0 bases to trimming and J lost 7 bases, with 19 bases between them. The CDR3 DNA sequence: TGCGCCAGCAGCTTGGCCCCATTGACAGGTACATCTGAAAAACTGTTTTTT. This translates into CASSLAPLTGTSEKLFF.

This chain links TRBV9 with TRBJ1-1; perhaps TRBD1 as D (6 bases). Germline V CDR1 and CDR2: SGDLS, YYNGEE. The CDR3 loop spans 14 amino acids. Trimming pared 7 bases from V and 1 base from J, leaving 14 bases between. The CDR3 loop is CASSPIGGNTEAFF. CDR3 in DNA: TGTGCCAGCTCCCCTATAGGGGGGAACACTGAAGCTTTCTTT.

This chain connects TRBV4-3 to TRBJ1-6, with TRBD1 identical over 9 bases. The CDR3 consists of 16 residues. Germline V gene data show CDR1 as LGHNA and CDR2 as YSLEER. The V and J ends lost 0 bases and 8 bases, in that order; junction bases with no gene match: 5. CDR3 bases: TGCGCCAGCAGCCAAGACTCGACAGGGGGATATTCACCCCTCCACTTT. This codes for CASSQDSTGGYSPLHF.

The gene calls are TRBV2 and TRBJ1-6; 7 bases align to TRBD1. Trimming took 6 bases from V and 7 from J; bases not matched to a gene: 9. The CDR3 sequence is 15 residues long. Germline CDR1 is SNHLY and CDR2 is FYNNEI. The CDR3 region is CASRGQTGGNSPLHF. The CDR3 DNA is TGTGCCAGCAGGGGACAGACTGGGGGGAATTCACCCCTCCACTTT.

The CDR3 nucleotides are TGTGCCAGCAGCGGAATCTCAATCGGGACAGAAAATGAAAAACTGTTTTTT. Protein product: CASSGISIGTENEKLFF. The chain combines TRBV7-9 with TRBJ1-4; TRBD1 matches at 7 bases. The CDR3 consists of 17 residues. Germline V gene data show CDR1 as SEHNR and CDR2 as FQNEAQ (reference sequence). Trimming at V came to 5 bases and at J to 5 bases, leaving 14 bases not matched to a gene.